Shown below are 5 T cell receptor beta chains from a single sample sequenced in a study of OX40 agonist ivuxolimab in advanced cancers. Assay used: immunoSEQ multiplex PCR; TCRdb lists only in-frame clones, some missing. The table has tens of thousands of clones, about 93% seen once. The material sequenced was CD4+ or CD8+ T cells sorted from blood, taken in a trial of the OX40 agonist ivuxolimab. The receptors come from an adult with an advanced solid tumor such as melanoma, head and neck, liver or kidney cancer.

This chain uses TRBV9 with TRBJ1-5; no firm D call. Per the germline V gene, CDR1 is SGDLS and CDR2 is YYNGEE. V was shortened by 0 bases and J by 3 bases, with 7 bases between the two germline ends. This CDR3 has 14 residues. CDR3 region: CASSVGPSNQPQHF. As DNA, the CDR3 is TGTGCCAGCAGCGTAGGGCCATCCAATCAGCCCCAGCATTTT.

The rearrangement links TRBV19 to TRBJ1-5; maybe TRBD1 (5 bases). Between the trimmed V and J ends, which lost 4 bases and 4 bases, there was a span of 8 bases. Germline CDR1 is LNHDA and CDR2 is SQIVND (reference sequence). The CDR3 loop spans 13 amino acids. Written as DNA, the CDR3 is TGTGCCAGTAGTACCCCAGGGAATCAGCCCCAGCATTTT. Translated, it gives CASSTPGNQPQHF.

The chain is built from TRBV12-5 and TRBJ2-7; D could derive from TRBD1 or TRBD2 (5 bases each). Trimming pared 2 bases from V and 4 bases from J, leaving 12 bases between. The CDR3 consists of 14 residues. Germline loops: CDR1 LGHNT, CDR2 FRNRAP. In DNA form, the CDR3 reads TGTGCTAGTGGTTTGTCGGGGACGGCTTACGAGCAGTACTTC. This gives the protein CASGLSGTAYEQYF.

The genes are TRBV6-6 and TRBJ1-2, with D unclear. Germline lookup yields CDR1 MNHNY and CDR2 SVGAGI (reference sequence). V was shortened by 8 bases and J by 4 bases, with 5 bases between the two germline ends. This CDR3 region has 10 residues. CDR3 amino acids: CASGAYGYTF. Here the CDR3 DNA reads TGTGCCAGCGGCGCCTATGGCTACACCTTC.

The V and J genes are TRBV4-3 and TRBJ2-1; 7 bases match TRBD2. The germline V gene has CDR1 LGHNA and CDR2 YSLEER. This CDR3 is 15 amino acids long. J was trimmed by 2 bases and V by 8 bases; bases with no gene match: 9. CDR3 sequence reads: CASAWGGTTYNEQFF. In DNA form, the CDR3 reads TGCGCCAGCGCCTGGGGGGGGACTACCTACAATGAGCAGTTCTTC.